This T cell receptor (beta chain) was documented in a study of blood T cell repertoires in COVID-19. Study-wide context: Samples came from the United States, Italy and Spain, spanning acute and convalescent COVID-19.

In the authors' workflow: Estimation of nucleated cell counts was performed using reference gene primer amplification. Using immunoSEQ multiplex PCR, the repertoire was profiled, and TCRdb retains in-frame clones only, with some absent. D and trimming come from the DNA, and the V and J calls and clone size come from that table. This table has around 190,000 clones, roughly 87% appearing once. Those enrolled in Seattle joined during active infection and were followed longitudinally afterward. This CDR3 spans 16 amino acids. CDR1 and CDR2 (germline): SEHNR, FQNEAQ (reference sequence). V was clipped by 5 bases and J by 4 bases; unmatched bases: 13.

The chain couples TRBV7-9 to TRBJ1-2; 7 nucleotides align to TRBD1. The sequence derives from a woman aged 55-75 years with COVID-19, enrolled during active disease. The sample was peripheral blood. The chain's CDR3 is CASSLETTGFGYGYTF. CDR3 nucleotide sequence: TGTGCCAGCAGCCTCGAAACGACAGGGTTTGGCTATGGCTACACCTTC. The variable domain in full, with the rest retrieved from reference TRBV7-9 and TRBJ1-2, is DTGVSQNPRHKITKRGQNVTFRCDPISEHNRLYWYRQTLGQGPEFLTYFQNEAQLEKSRLLSDRFSAERPKGSFSTLEIQRTEQGDSAMYLCASSLETTGFGYGYTFGSGTRLTVV.